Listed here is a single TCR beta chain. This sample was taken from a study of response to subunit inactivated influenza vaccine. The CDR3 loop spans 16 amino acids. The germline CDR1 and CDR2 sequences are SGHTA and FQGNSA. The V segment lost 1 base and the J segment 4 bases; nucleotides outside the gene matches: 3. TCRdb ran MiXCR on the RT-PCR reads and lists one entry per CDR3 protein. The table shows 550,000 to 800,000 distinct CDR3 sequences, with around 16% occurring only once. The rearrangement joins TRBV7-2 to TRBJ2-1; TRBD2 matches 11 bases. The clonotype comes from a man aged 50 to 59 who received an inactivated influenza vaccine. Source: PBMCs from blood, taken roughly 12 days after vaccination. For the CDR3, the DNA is TGTGCCAGCAGCTTAGGAGCTAGCGGGAGGTACAATGAGCAGTTCTTC. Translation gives CASSLGASGRYNEQFF.